This section outlines one T cell receptor (beta chain) sequence together with its context. Its cognate antigen is unknown. This entry comes from a study of CD8 T cells in Susac syndrome. The CDR3 spans 15 residues. V was shortened by 3 bases and J by 1 base, with 11 bases between the two germline ends. Germline CDR1 is SGHTA and CDR2 is FQGNSA. Random hexamers were used to reverse transcribe the RNA input (about 0.45 to 1 ug). Amplification of TCR beta CDR3 spanned 54 Vbeta and 13 Jbeta via immunoSEQ multiplex PCR. TCRdb re-called the immunoSEQ multiplex PCR reads through MiXCR, storing one row per CDR3 protein. The sample shows 180,000 or so distinct CDR3 sequences, approximately 96% of them seen only once. General study results and limits: In its TCR sequencing and HLA analysis, the study acknowledged that the number of individuals was relatively small.

The study used healthy donors as controls matched for age and sex. Both CD4+ and CD8+ T cells were negatively isolated, and TEMRA cells underwent FACS enrichment. Sequenced material: CD4+ T cells from PBMCs. This sequence was found in a human donor in good health. The chain combines TRBV7-2 with TRBJ2-3; weak D call: TRBD2 (5 bases). The CDR3 sequence: CASSFGDGGTDTQYF. The CDR3 nucleotides read TGTGCCAGCAGCTTCGGAGACGGGGGCACAGATACGCAGTATTTT.